Shown below are 14 T cell receptor beta chains from a single sample sequenced in a study of blood T cell repertoires in COVID-19. The repertoire was sequenced with immunoSEQ multiplex PCR; TCRdb's copy has only in-frame clones and lacks some. The data contain around 100,000 clones, roughly 86% of them singletons. Input material: peripheral blood. The receptor source for this set is a man aged 40-50 years with active or convalescent COVID-19.

This chain joins TRBV18 and TRBJ1-2; 7 nucleotides align to TRBD1. The germline CDR1 and CDR2 sequences are KGHSH and LQKENI. V gave up 3 bases and J gave up 8 bases; unmatched junction bases: 15. The CDR3 has 16 amino acids. As DNA, the CDR3 is TGTGCCAGCTCACCCACGGAAAGAGACAGGGTCAAAGGCTACACCTTC. Residues: CASSPTERDRVKGYTF. Variable domain in full (rest from reference TRBV18 and TRBJ1-2): NAGVMQNPRHLVRRRGQEARLRCSPMKGHSHVYWYRQLPEEGLKFMVYLQKENIIDESGMPKERFSAEFPKEGPSILRIQQVVRGDSAAYFCASSPTERDRVKGYTFGSGTRLTVV.

This clone was observed many times. The rearrangement joins TRBV19 to TRBJ2-7; D remains unclear. Trimming left V 0 bases short and J 4 bases short, with 7 bases between. The CDR3 is 13 amino acids. Germline V lookup: CDR1 LNHDA, CDR2 SQIVND (reference sequence). The CDR3 region is CASSIDPLYEQYF. The DNA for the CDR3 is TGTGCCAGTAGTATAGATCCTCTATACGAGCAGTACTTC. The full variable domain, rest sourced from reference TRBV19 and TRBJ2-7, is DGGITQSPKYLFRKEGQNVTLSCEQNLNHDAMYWYRQDPGQGLRLIYYSQIVNDFQKGDIAEGYSVSREKKESFPLTVTSAQKNPTAFYLCASSIDPLYEQYFGPGTRLTVT.

The rearrangement joins TRBV6-4 to TRBJ2-5, with unresolved D. CDR3 size: 9 residues. Germline V gene data show CDR1 as MRHNA and CDR2 as SNTAGT. The V and J ends lost 8 bases and 13 bases respectively, with 11 bases between them. The CDR3 spells CASAPIGYF. In DNA, the CDR3 is TGTGCCAGCGCCCCGATCGGGTACTTC.

The chain recombines TRBV7-9 with TRBJ1-3, with D unclear. Trimming cost V 2 bases and J 0 bases, with 17 bases left between them. Germline CDR1 is SEHNR and CDR2 is FQNEAQ (reference sequence). The CDR3 covers 18 residues. The CDR3 protein is CASSLLLGPMSSGNTIYF. The CDR3, as DNA: TGTGCCAGCAGCTTATTACTGGGCCCAATGAGCTCTGGAAACACCATATATTTT.

This clone occurred once. The chain has TRBV3-1 (or the pseudogene TRBV3-2) and TRBJ2-1; the D gene is possibly TRBD1 (5 bases). In germline, CDR1 is LGHDT, CDR2 YNNKEL (reference sequence). Trimming took off 1 base at V and 4 bases at J, with 11 bases between the two ends. This CDR3 has 15 residues. DNA of the CDR3: TGTGCCAGCAGCCAAGGAGGACATATATACAATGAGCAGTTCTTC. Protein: CASSQGGHIYNEQFF.

J is TRBJ2-3 and V is TRBV5-5; 7 bases agree with TRBD1. Germline loops: CDR1 SGHKS, CDR2 YYEKEE (reference sequence). The CDR3 is made up of 16 amino acids. The J segment lost 6 bases and the V segment lost 5 bases, leaving 15 bases of the junction unmatched. The CDR3 region is CASSSPGTAHRDTQYF. CDR3 nucleotides: TGTGCCAGCAGTTCGCCCGGGACAGCCCACAGGGATACGCAGTATTTT.

The V and J genes are TRBV12-5 and TRBJ1-3; D uncertain. The length of the CDR3 is 14 residues. CDR1 is LGHNT, CDR2 FRNRAP, per germline. Trimming pared 5 bases from V and 4 bases from J, leaving 12 bases between. The CDR3 DNA is TGTGCTAGTGGTCCCGGACTTCAGGGAAACACCATATATTTT. As protein: CASGPGLQGNTIYF.

This clone turned up a few times. V gene TRBV10-3 combines with J gene TRBJ2-7; a possible D gene is TRBD2 (5 bases). Per germline, CDR1 ENHRY and CDR2 SYGVKD. CDR3 length: 14 residues. Trimming stripped 6 bases from V and 5 bases from J, with 17 bases between. The CDR3 reads CAISPRTGFDEQYF. DNA of the CDR3: TGTGCCATCAGCCCCCGGACTGGGTTTGACGAGCAGTACTTC.

This chain joins TRBV3-1 (or the pseudogene TRBV3-2) and TRBJ1-1; D is uncertain. The germline V and J ends were trimmed by 4 bases and 1 base, with 7 bases remaining between them. The CDR3 contains 13 residues. CDR1 is LGHDT, CDR2 YNNKEL, per germline (reference sequence). Here the CDR3 DNA reads TGTGCCAGCAGCCGACAAAAGAACACTGAAGCTTTCTTT. Translating gives CASSRQKNTEAFF.

The chain carries TRBV6-4 and TRBJ1-5, with unresolved D. CDR1 and CDR2 (germline): MRHNA, SNTAGT. V was cut by 6 bases and J by 0 bases, with 6 bases left in between. The CDR3 has 13 residues. CDR3 DNA sequence: TGTGCCAGCAGGTTTCTTAGCAATCAGCCCCAGCATTTT. The encoded protein is CASRFLSNQPQHF.

The gene calls are TRBV6-4 and TRBJ2-7; TRBD1 matches at 9 bases. This CDR3 has 13 residues. Trimming cost V 4 bases and J 4 bases; bases outside gene matches: 2. From germline, CDR1 is MRHNA and CDR2 SNTAGT. CDR3 nucleotides: TGTGCCAGCAGTGCCGACAGGGGGTACGAGCAGTACTTC. Translation: CASSADRGYEQYF.

This clone was recorded only once. The rearrangement uses TRBV19 and TRBJ1-6, with 7 nucleotides matching TRBD1. V lost 7 bases, J lost 3 bases, and 6 bases stayed unmatched. CDR3 length equals 15 residues. Germline V gene sequence: CDR1 LNHDA, CDR2 SQIVND (reference sequence). CDR3 sequence reads: CASTPTGNYNSPLHF. The CDR3 region has the DNA TGTGCCAGTACCCCGACAGGGAACTATAATTCACCCCTCCACTTT. The full variable domain, with the rest looked up from reference TRBV19 and TRBJ1-6, is DGGITQSPKYLFRKEGQNVTLSCEQNLNHDAMYWYRQDPGQGLRLIYYSQIVNDFQKGDIAEGYSVSREKKESFPLTVTSAQKNPTAFYLCASTPTGNYNSPLHFGNGTRLTVT.

The chain is built from TRBV6-5 and TRBJ2-7; maybe TRBD1 (5 bases). The germline V gene encodes CDR1 MNHEY and CDR2 SVGAGI. Trimming took off 8 bases at V and 6 bases at J, with 11 bases between the two ends. CDR3 length equals 11 residues. The CDR3 region is CASARVSEQYF. CDR3 bases: TGTGCCAGCGCCAGGGTTTCCGAGCAGTACTTC.

The V gene is TRBV7-8, the J gene TRBJ1-5; TRBD1 matches 7 bases. The germline V gene has CDR1 SGHVS and CDR2 FQNEAQ. The CDR3 covers 17 residues. Trimming cost V 4 bases and J 3 bases; bases outside gene matches: 12. The CDR3 loop reads CASSSMGDRINNQPQHF. The CDR3 region has the DNA TGTGCCAGCAGCTCAATGGGGGACAGAATAAACAATCAGCCCCAGCATTTT.